These 21 T cell receptor beta chains came from one sample sequenced in a study of lymphopenia after photon versus proton radiotherapy. Sequenced by immunoSEQ multiplex PCR; TCRdb stores in-frame clones only, minus some. The top ten hold 1.2% to 1.5% of the sample, which has approximately 91,000 clones, around four fifths seen once. The sample in question was peripheral blood, obtained from a patient treated with proton-based radiotherapy. The receptors stem from a man in his 60s with pancreatic cancer.

V and J are TRBV14 and TRBJ2-7, with D unresolved. V was clipped by 4 bases and J by 0 bases, with 7 bases between them. CDR1 and CDR2 (germline): SGHDN, FVKESK. This CDR3 has 13 residues. CDR3 coding DNA: TGTGCCAGCAGCCCGACAAGCTCCTACGAGCAGTACTTC. This encodes CASSPTSSYEQYF.

This chain links TRBV21-1 with TRBJ1-2. TRBV21-1 is recorded as a pseudogene. This CDR3 has 16 amino acids. The CDR3 coding sequence is TGTGCCAGCAGCAAGGAGGGGATGGAGATTAACTATGGCTACACCTTC. It codes for CASSKEGMEINYGYTF.

The gene calls are TRBV7-8 and TRBJ2-1, with D perhaps TRBD1 (6 bases). V gave up 1 base and J gave up 1 base, with 11 bases separating them. This CDR3 contains 16 residues. CDR1 and CDR2 (germline): SGHVS, FQNEAQ. CDR3 in amino acids: CASSLVPRGSYNEQFF. CDR3 sequence (DNA): TGTGCCAGCAGCTTAGTTCCCAGGGGTTCCTACAATGAGCAGTTCTTC.

The chain is built from TRBV7-2 and TRBJ2-5; a weak D match, TRBD2 (5 bases). V was pared by 7 bases and J by 2 bases, with 11 bases between. Germline V gene lookup returns CDR1 SGHTA and CDR2 FQGNSA. CDR3 length: 13 residues. The CDR3 reads CASMAGLQETQYF. CDR3 DNA: TGTGCCAGCATGGCGGGCCTTCAAGAGACCCAGTACTTC.

This clone has only one observation. The chain joins TRBV28 to TRBJ1-5, with 9 bases identical to TRBD1. Losses at the gene ends were 9 bases for V and 6 bases for J; bases not matched to a gene: 12. This CDR3 spans 15 amino acids. The germline CDR1 and CDR2 sequences are MDHEN and SYDVKM. CDR3 DNA: TGTGCCAGGCCCTTGGGACAGGGAATTGCTCAGCCCCAGCATTTT. Its protein product is CARPLGQGIAQPQHF.

V is TRBV7-2 and J is TRBJ2-5, with 7 positions matching TRBD1. The CDR3 has 13 amino acids. The ends lost 4 bases at V and 7 bases at J; junction bases unmatched: 6. CDR1 and CDR2 from the germline V gene are SGHTA and FQGNSA. The CDR3 here is CASSSDRSGTQYF. CDR3 in DNA: TGTGCCAGCAGCTCGGACAGGTCAGGGACCCAGTACTTC.

The chain employs TRBV28 and TRBJ2-3, with 8 bases aligning to TRBD1. V shed 8 bases and J 3 bases; nucleotides not matched to a gene: 16. The V gene's germline CDR1 is MDHEN and CDR2 SYDVKM. The CDR3 runs 17 residues. CDR3 DNA: TGTGCCAGCTCCTTCCGCGGGCGTCGACAGGGGACAGATACGCAGTATTTT. Amino acid sequence: CASSFRGRRQGTDTQYF.

This chain connects TRBV28 to TRBJ1-5, with TRBD1 identical over 9 bases. The CDR3 runs to 14 residues. Trimming took 6 bases from V and 7 from J; bases not matched to a gene: 7. CDR1 is MDHEN, CDR2 SYDVKM, per germline. CDR3 sequence (DNA): TGTGCCAGCAGCCATGGACAGGGGTGGCAGCCCCAGCATTTT. Translation gives CASSHGQGWQPQHF. The full variable domain, in which reference TRBV28 and TRBJ1-5 provide the parts outside the CDR3, is DVKVTQSSRYLVKRTGEKVFLECVQDMDHENMFWYRQDPGLGLRLIYFSYDVKMKEKGDIPEGYSVSREKKERFSLILESASTNQTSMYLCASSHGQGWQPQHFGDGTRLSIL.

This chain uses TRBV5-5 with TRBJ1-1; D remains ambiguous. CDR1 is SGHKS, CDR2 YYEKEE, per germline (reference sequence). Trimming stripped 1 base from V and 1 base from J, with 8 bases between. There are 14 residues in the CDR3. CDR3 residues: CASSLSAQNTEAFF. Here the CDR3 DNA reads TGTGCCAGCAGCTTGTCGGCCCAGAACACTGAAGCTTTCTTT. Looking up the rest from reference TRBV5-5 and TRBJ1-1 gives the full variable domain: DAGVTQSPTHLIKTRGQQVTLRCSPISGHKSVSWYQQVLGQGPQFIFQYYEKEERGRGNFPDRFSARQFPNYSSELNVNALLLGDSALYLCASSLSAQNTEAFFGQGTRLTVV.

The chain joins TRBV30 to TRBJ2-3; no definite D call. Germline V gene lookup returns CDR1 GTSNPN and CDR2 SVGIG (reference sequence). Trimming shortened V by 3 bases and J by 5 bases, and 21 bases separated the two germline ends. The CDR3 has 16 amino acids. In DNA form, the CDR3 reads TGTGCCTGGAGCCCCTCGGTGGGCCCCGGGCTAGATACGCAGTATTTT. Its protein product is CAWSPSVGPGLDTQYF.

The chain recombines TRBV5-8 with TRBJ1-3; the D is unclear. Germline V gene data show CDR1 as SGHTS and CDR2 as YDEGEE. This CDR3 contains 15 residues. V was cut by 2 bases and J by 0 bases, with 9 bases left in between. The CDR3, as DNA: TGTGCCAGCAGCTTATCCCTCATCTCTGGAAACACCATATATTTT. Amino acid sequence: CASSLSLISGNTIYF.

This clone occurred once. The chain couples TRBV15 to TRBJ2-7; D is unclear. Germline V gene sequence: CDR1 LNHNV, CDR2 YYDKDF (reference sequence). Trimming pared 0 bases from V and 3 bases from J, leaving 12 bases between. The CDR3 extends over 15 amino acids. In DNA, the CDR3 is TGTGCCACCAGCAGAGATAGTGCCGCCCACTACGAGCAGTACTTC. It yields the protein CATSRDSAAHYEQYF.

This clone was picked up a small number of times. The V call is TRBV12-5, the J call TRBJ2-3, with TRBD2 identical over 7 bases. The CDR3 totals 17 residues. CDR1 is LGHNT, CDR2 FRNRAP, per germline. V lost 1 base to trimming and J lost 6 bases; unmatched junction nucleotides: 13. CDR3: CASGLAEVGREPDTQYF. As DNA, the CDR3 is TGTGCTAGTGGTTTGGCCGAGGTAGGGAGGGAGCCGGATACGCAGTATTTT.

There are a few counts of this clone. The CDR3: CASSLSWGLGTDTQYF. The CDR3 nucleotides are TGTGCCAGCAGTTTATCCTGGGGGTTGGGGACAGATACGCAGTATTTT. The V and J genes are TRBV27 and TRBJ2-3; D may match TRBD1 or TRBD2 (5 bases each). Per germline, CDR1 MNHEY and CDR2 SMNVEV (reference sequence). The CDR3 covers 16 residues. Trimming shortened V by 0 bases and J by 3 bases, and 13 bases separated the two germline ends.

V is TRBV7-2 and J is TRBJ2-1; 8 bases are shared with TRBD2. CDR1 and CDR2 (germline): SGHTA, FQGNSA. The CDR3 spans 19 residues. V shed 1 base and J 0 bases; nucleotides not matched to a gene: 11. The CDR3 DNA sequence: TGTGCCAGCAGCTTAGGAAGAGGGATAGCGGGAAGCTCCTACAATGAGCAGTTCTTC. Amino acid sequence: CASSLGRGIAGSSYNEQFF.

This sequence joins TRBV15 and TRBJ1-3; no definite D call. Trimming took off 3 bases at V and 5 bases at J, with 8 bases between the two ends. The germline V gene encodes CDR1 LNHNV and CDR2 YYDKDF (reference sequence). The CDR3 spans 13 residues. Here the CDR3 DNA reads TGTGCCACCAGCAGCGACGGCCGAAACACCATATATTTT. Translated: CATSSDGRNTIYF.

The chain joins TRBV9 to TRBJ1-2, with D maybe TRBD1 (5 bases). The CDR3 length is 16 residues. V dropped 0 bases and J dropped 6 bases, with 18 bases sitting between them. Per germline, CDR1 SGDLS and CDR2 YYNGEE. CDR3 in DNA: TGTGCCAGCAGCGTAGCTATGGGGACGGCCCTGGATGGCTACACCTTC. This sequence encodes CASSVAMGTALDGYTF.

This clone was counted a single time. The chain couples TRBV6-4 to TRBJ1-5, with 9 bases matching TRBD1. The CDR3 is 15 amino acids. Germline assignment: CDR1 MRHNA and CDR2 SNTAGT. Trimming cost V 5 bases and J 3 bases; bases outside gene matches: 5. This CDR3 reads CASSLTGGDNQPQHF. The CDR3, as DNA: TGTGCCAGCAGTCTCACAGGGGGCGACAATCAGCCCCAGCATTTT.

This clone appeared once. The chain combines TRBV19 with TRBJ1-1; D uncertain. Germline lookup yields CDR1 LNHDA and CDR2 SQIVND (reference sequence). This CDR3 spans 13 amino acids. V was shortened by 7 bases and J by 4 bases, with 13 bases between the two germline ends. The CDR3 region is CASTIGWGTEAFF. The CDR3 nucleotides are TGTGCCAGTACAATCGGATGGGGCACTGAAGCTTTCTTT.

As DNA, the CDR3 is TGTGCCAGCTCACCACAGGCCAACTACGAGCAGTACTTC. Translating gives CASSPQANYEQYF. The chain couples TRBV18 to TRBJ2-7; D call uncertain. With 1 base removed from V and 3 bases from J, the gap between germline ends came to 7 bases. The CDR3 runs 13 residues. Germline V gene lookup returns CDR1 KGHSH and CDR2 LQKENI.

The rearrangement links TRBV6-1 to TRBJ1-2, with D possibly matching TRBD1 (5 bases). The CDR3 contains 13 residues. Deletions cut 5 bases from V and 8 bases from J, with 15 bases between. Germline V gives CDR1 MNHNS, CDR2 SASEGT. Written as DNA, the CDR3 is TGTGCCAGCAGTAGACAGTATTCCGGGGGCTACACCTTC. It codes for CASSRQYSGGYTF.